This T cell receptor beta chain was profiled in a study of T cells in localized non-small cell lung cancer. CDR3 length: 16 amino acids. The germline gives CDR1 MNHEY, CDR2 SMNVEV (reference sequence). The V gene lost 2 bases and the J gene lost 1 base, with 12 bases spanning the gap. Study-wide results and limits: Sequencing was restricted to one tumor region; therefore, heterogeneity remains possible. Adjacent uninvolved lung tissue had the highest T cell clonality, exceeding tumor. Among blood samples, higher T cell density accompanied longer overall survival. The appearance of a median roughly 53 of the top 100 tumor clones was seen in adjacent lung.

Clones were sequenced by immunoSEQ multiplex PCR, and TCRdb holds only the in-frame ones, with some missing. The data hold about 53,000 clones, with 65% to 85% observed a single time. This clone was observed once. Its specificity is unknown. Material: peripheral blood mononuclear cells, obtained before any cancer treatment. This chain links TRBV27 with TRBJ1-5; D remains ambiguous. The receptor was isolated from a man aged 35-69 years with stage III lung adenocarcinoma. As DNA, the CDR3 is TGTGCCAGCAGTTTAATCGGGGTTCTAAGCAATCAGCCCCAGCATTTT. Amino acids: CASSLIGVLSNQPQHF.